A single sample is the source of the 12 T cell receptor beta chains below, sequenced in a study of cytomegalovirus exposure and HLA in healthy donors (dated 2017 in TCRdb). Receptor amplification or capture employed the immunoSEQ multiplex PCR assay. The multiplex PCR relied on a mix of 60 forward primers for TCR Vbeta segments and 13 reverse primers for TCR Jbeta segments. TCRdb took this table from immuneACCESS and kept in-frame rearrangements with V and J called. Such tables lack part of the clones; where checked against another copy, unresolved V genes explain under half of the gap, and the rest is unexplained. Across this sample there are 100,000 to 140,000 clones, with 65% to 85% seen only once. The leading ten clones occupy 2% to 2.5% of the sample. The sample consisted of PBMCs. All receptors derive from a young man in good health and CMV-seronegative.

The chain uses TRBV6-5 and TRBJ1-5, with D perhaps matching TRBD1 (6 bases). CDR3 length: 13 residues. With 7 bases removed from V and 2 bases from J, the gap between germline ends came to 9 bases. Germline V gives CDR1 MNHEY, CDR2 SVGAGI. In nucleotides, the CDR3 is TGTGCCAGCAAGCGGGGGCGCAATCAGCCCCAGCATTTT. Encoded protein: CASKRGRNQPQHF.

V and J are TRBV7-2 and TRBJ1-5; D call uncertain. Trimming pared 0 bases from V and 7 bases from J, leaving 13 bases between. In germline, CDR1 is SGHTA, CDR2 FQGNSA. The CDR3 is 15 residues long. As DNA, the CDR3 is TGTGCCAGCAGCTTAGCGGGAGGCGGAGGGCAGCCCCAGCATTTT. Protein sequence: CASSLAGGGGQPQHF.

The rearrangement joins TRBV19 to TRBJ2-1; the match to TRBD2 covers 9 bases. Germline V gene sequence: CDR1 LNHDA, CDR2 SQIVND (reference sequence). The junction had 10 bases not matched to a gene; V was cut back by 7 bases and J by 3 bases. The CDR3 loop spans 16 amino acids. DNA for the CDR3: TGTGCCAGTACCCCCCGGCTAGCGGGGTTCTACAATGAGCAGTTCTTC. It is translated as CASTPRLAGFYNEQFF.

The V call is TRBV30, the J call TRBJ1-4, with 11 bases aligning to TRBD1. The length of the CDR3 is 13 residues. Germline assignment: CDR1 GTSNPN and CDR2 SVGIG (reference sequence). Losses at the gene ends were 5 bases for V and 11 bases for J; bases not matched to a gene: 7. Written as DNA, the CDR3 is TGTGCCTGGCTGCAGGGACAGGGGGGGAAACTGTTTTTT. This sequence encodes CAWLQGQGGKLFF.

This chain joins TRBV28 and TRBJ1-2; 7 bases are a match to TRBD1. The junction had 7 bases not matched to a gene; V was cut back by 2 bases and J by 4 bases. Germline CDR1 is MDHEN and CDR2 is SYDVKM. The CDR3 sequence is 15 residues long. DNA for the CDR3: TGTGCCAGCAGTTTAAAAGGGGGCTTAGGCTATGGCTACACCTTC. This gives the protein CASSLKGGLGYGYTF.

CDR3 in amino acids: CASSLGTGGPEAFF. The CDR3 DNA reads as TGTGCCAGCAGCTTGGGGACAGGGGGACCTGAAGCTTTCTTT. The chain uses TRBV5-6 and TRBJ1-1, with 10 bases that match TRBD1. Germline V gene lookup returns CDR1 SGHDT and CDR2 YYEEEE. J lost 6 bases, V lost 0 bases, and 2 bases had no gene match. The CDR3 contains 14 residues.

A single count supports this clone. The chain carries TRBV30 and TRBJ2-7; D is uncertain. The V and J ends lost 0 bases and 1 base respectively, with 10 bases between them. The CDR3 contains 14 residues. Germline V gene sequence: CDR1 GTSNPN, CDR2 SVGIG (reference sequence). As DNA, the CDR3 is TGTGCCTGGAGTGTACGGGTCGGATCCTACGAGCAGTACTTC. Residues: CAWSVRVGSYEQYF.

This clone was counted once. The V and J genes are TRBV6-6 and TRBJ1-5; 7 bases match TRBD1. The germline V gene has CDR1 MNHNY and CDR2 SVGAGI (reference sequence). V was pared by 5 bases and J by 1 base, with 2 bases of the junction left unmatched. The CDR3 totals 14 residues. CDR3 sequence: CASSTGESNQPQHF. CDR3 DNA: TGTGCCAGCAGTACAGGGGAGAGCAATCAGCCCCAGCATTTT.

The chain carries TRBV30 and TRBJ2-5, with D hard to call. The length of the CDR3 is 13 residues. Trimming removed 0 bases from V and 2 bases from J, with 7 bases in between. The V gene's germline CDR1 is GTSNPN and CDR2 SVGIG (reference sequence). The chain's CDR3 is CAWSVSSQETQYF. CDR3 sequence (DNA): TGTGCCTGGAGTGTATCCTCGCAAGAGACCCAGTACTTC.

The chain joins TRBV2 to TRBJ2-5, with TRBD2 matching 7 bases. This CDR3 is 19 amino acids long. The V segment lost 4 bases and the J segment 2 bases; nucleotides outside the gene matches: 19. Germline-derived CDR1 and CDR2 are SNHLY and FYNNEI. CDR3 region: CASSGSLAASFTYQETQYF. CDR3 DNA: TGTGCCAGCAGTGGGAGTCTAGCGGCCTCTTTTACCTATCAAGAGACCCAGTACTTC. Drawing the rest from reference TRBV2 and TRBJ2-5, the complete variable domain is EPEVTQTPSHQVTQMGQEVILRCVPISNHLYFYWYRQILGQKVEFLVSFYNNEISEKSEIFDDQFSVERPDGSNFTLKIRSTKLEDSAMYFCASSGSLAASFTYQETQYFGPGTRLLVL.

The CDR3 coding sequence is TGCGCCAGCGCTACAGGGGTGAAAGAGACCCAGTACTTC. This encodes CASATGVKETQYF. The chain is built from TRBV5-1 and TRBJ2-5, with 7 bases aligning to TRBD1. From germline, CDR1 is SGHRS and CDR2 YFSETQ. CDR3 size: 13 residues. The ends lost 7 bases at V and 3 bases at J; junction bases unmatched: 6.

The J gene is TRBJ1-4, the V gene TRBV18; unclear D gene. This CDR3 has 16 residues. V lost 4 bases and J lost 0, with 12 bases in between. CDR1 is KGHSH and CDR2 is LQKENI in the germline V gene. DNA for the CDR3: TGTGCCAGCTCACTATCGACACCTGCAACTAATGAAAAACTGTTTTTT. It is translated as CASSLSTPATNEKLFF.